The rows below give T cell receptor beta chains drawn from one sample of a study of cytomegalovirus exposure and HLA in healthy donors. Some clones are missing from TCRdb's copy, which holds only in-frame ones; the method was immunoSEQ multiplex PCR. The table has about 240,000 clones, around 81% seen once. Sequenced sample: PBMCs. These receptors all stem from a woman aged 60-75 years in good health and CMV-seropositive. CDR3s include the opening cysteine and the closing phenylalanine or tryptophan. The D gene is left open where the match is weak. Size values are once, few and many counts, or a class for expanded clones, and some rows have none.

clone_size: -
d_call: TRBD2
j_call: TRBJ2-7
v_call: TRBV11-1
cdr3_aa: CASSLGLAGVKYEQYF
cdr3_nt: TGTGCCAGCAGCTTAGGACTAGCGGGAGTGAAATACGAGCAGTACTTC

clone_size: once
d_call: TRBD1
j_call: TRBJ1-5
v_call: TRBV18
cdr3_aa: CASSPGQAYSNQPQHF
cdr3_nt: TGTGCCAGCTCACCGGGACAGGCTTATAGCAATCAGCCCCAGCATTTT

clone_size: once
d_call: -
j_call: TRBJ1-2
v_call: TRBV7-9
cdr3_aa: CSSIDLSF
cdr3_nt: TGTTCCAGTATCGACTTGTCCTTC

clone_size: -
d_call: TRBD2
j_call: TRBJ2-6
v_call: TRBV7-9
cdr3_aa: CASSFMPGGYTGANVLTF
cdr3_nt: TGTGCCAGCAGCTTCATGCCGGGAGGGTATACTGGGGCCAACGTCCTGACTTTC

clone_size: -
d_call: TRBD1
j_call: TRBJ2-5
v_call: TRBV5-6
cdr3_aa: CASSFGGTGRETQYF
cdr3_nt: TGTGCCAGCAGCTTTGGGGGGACAGGGAGAGAGACCCAGTACTTC

clone_size: -
d_call: -
j_call: TRBJ2-5
v_call: TRBV25-1
cdr3_aa: CASSEGGETQYF
cdr3_nt: TGTGCCAGCAGTGAGGGGGGAGAGACCCAGTACTTC

clone_size: -
d_call: -
j_call: TRBJ1-1
v_call: TRBV15
cdr3_aa: CATSRDIDGVQAFF
cdr3_nt: TGTGCCACCAGCAGAGATATCGACGGGGTACAAGCTTTCTTT

clone_size: -
d_call: TRBD2
j_call: TRBJ2-1
v_call: TRBV5-1
cdr3_aa: CASSPLAGISGEQFF
cdr3_nt: TGCGCCAGTAGTCCACTAGCGGGCATCTCCGGTGAGCAGTTCTTC

clone_size: -
d_call: TRBD2
j_call: TRBJ2-5
v_call: TRBV5-1
cdr3_aa: CASSSRPGTSGQETQYF
cdr3_nt: TGCGCCAGCAGCTCGCGTCCCGGGACTAGCGGCCAAGAGACCCAGTACTTC

clone_size: -
d_call: -
j_call: TRBJ1-2
v_call: TRBV14
cdr3_aa: CASSQNSYGYTF
cdr3_nt: TGTGCCAGCAGCCAAAACAGCTATGGCTACACCTTC

clone_size: -
d_call: -
j_call: TRBJ2-7
v_call: TRBV21-1
cdr3_aa: CASSTLAFGDYEQYF
cdr3_nt: TGTGCCAGCAGCACCTTAGCGTTCGGGGATTACGAGCAGTACTTC

clone_size: -
d_call: TRBD1
j_call: TRBJ2-3
v_call: TRBV5-4
cdr3_aa: CASSLGQGADTQYF
cdr3_nt: TGTGCCAGCAGCTTGGGACAGGGGGCAGATACGCAGTATTTT

clone_size: -
d_call: -
j_call: TRBJ2-1
v_call: TRBV29-1
cdr3_aa: CSVTRLSSYNEQFF
cdr3_nt: TGCAGCGTTACTCGGTTAAGCTCCTACAATGAGCAGTTCTTC

clone_size: -
d_call: -
j_call: TRBJ1-2
v_call: TRBV14
cdr3_aa: CASSQEFGGMGYGYTF
cdr3_nt: TGTGCCAGCAGCCAAGAGTTTGGGGGCATGGGCTATGGCTACACCTTC

clone_size: once
d_call: -
j_call: TRBJ2-5
v_call: TRBV18
cdr3_aa: CASSPTGIETQYF
cdr3_nt: TGTGCCAGCTCACCAACCGGGATAGAGACCCAGTACTTC

clone_size: -
d_call: -
j_call: TRBJ2-7
v_call: TRBV10-3
cdr3_aa: CAASRTRGGYEQYF
cdr3_nt: TGTGCCGCTTCCAGGACTAGAGGGGGCTACGAGCAGTACTTC

clone_size: few
d_call: -
j_call: TRBJ2-1
v_call: TRBV11-2
cdr3_aa: CASSNTDEQFF
cdr3_nt: TGTGCCAGCAGCAATACGGATGAGCAGTTCTTC

clone_size: -
d_call: TRBD1
j_call: TRBJ1-4
v_call: TRBV7-9
cdr3_aa: CASSHSPGQGNEKLFF
cdr3_nt: TGTGCCAGCAGCCACTCACCGGGACAGGGGAATGAAAAACTGTTTTTT

clone_size: -
d_call: -
j_call: TRBJ1-1
v_call: TRBV5-4
cdr3_aa: CASSLGAPQNNAEAFF
cdr3_nt: TGTGCCAGCAGCTTGGGCGCCCCCCAAAATAACGCTGAAGCTTTCTTT

clone_size: once
d_call: -
j_call: TRBJ1-2
v_call: TRBV19
cdr3_aa: CASSDQGIGGYTF
cdr3_nt: TGTGCCAGTAGTGACCAGGGTATAGGTGGCTACACCTTC

clone_size: -
d_call: -
j_call: TRBJ1-5
v_call: TRBV7-9
cdr3_aa: CASSFRQDQPQHF
cdr3_nt: TGTGCCAGCAGCTTCCGACAGGATCAGCCCCAGCATTTT

clone_size: -
d_call: TRBD1
j_call: TRBJ1-5
v_call: TRBV6-6
cdr3_aa: CASSPDRANQPQHF
cdr3_nt: TGTGCCAGCAGTCCTGACAGGGCGAATCAGCCCCAGCATTTT

clone_size: -
d_call: -
j_call: TRBJ1-2
v_call: TRBV6-5
cdr3_aa: CASSYETGGAGGYTF
cdr3_nt: TGTGCCAGCAGTTACGAGACGGGAGGAGCGGGAGGCTACACCTTC

clone_size: once
d_call: TRBD1
j_call: TRBJ1-2
v_call: TRBV7-9
cdr3_aa: CASSFDGQGHNYGYTF
cdr3_nt: TGTGCCAGCAGCTTCGATGGACAGGGGCATAACTATGGCTACACCTTC

clone_size: -
d_call: TRBD1
j_call: TRBJ1-5
v_call: TRBV6-1
cdr3_aa: CASSDLPTGGNQPQHF
cdr3_nt: TGTGCCAGCAGTGACCTACCGACAGGGGGAAATCAGCCCCAGCATTTT